These 2 T cell receptor beta chains originate from one sample sequenced in a study of early T cells in non-severe SARS-CoV-2 infection listed by TCRdb under 2021. The library was obtained by 5' RACE. The run used a NextSeq 500. The raw public reads went through TCRdb reprocessing: fastp at Q25, MiXCR clone calling, in-frame beta chains kept. CDR3 protein duplicates are merged, each entry listing the most common genes and DNA. Across this sample there are fewer than 120,000 distinct CDR3 sequences, with approximately 12% seen only once. The top ten constitute about 4% of the sample. Sequences were derived from whole blood, sampled at baseline. These TCRs come from an adult who was a healthcare worker with PCR-confirmed SARS-CoV-2 infection or an uninfected control (not recorded which).

The genes are TRBV6-1 and TRBJ2-7, with 7 bases aligning to TRBD1. Germline V gene data show CDR1 as MNHNS and CDR2 as SASEGT. V was clipped by 3 bases and J by 3 bases; unmatched bases: 8. The CDR3 runs to 15 residues. CDR3 protein: CASSDPGQRDYEQYF. As DNA, the CDR3 is TGTGCCAGCAGTGACCCGGGACAGAGGGACTACGAGCAGTACTTC.

This clonotype turned up a few times. V is TRBV3-1 and J is TRBJ1-4, with D maybe TRBD1 (6 bases). V was trimmed by 4 bases and J by 1 base, leaving 7 bases between them. Germline CDR1 and CDR2: LGHDT and YNNKEL (reference sequence). CDR3 length: 14 residues. CDR3 bases: TGTGCCAGCAGCCTACAGGGAACTAATGAAAAACTGTTTTTT. This gives the protein CASSLQGTNEKLFF. The variable domain in full, with the rest retrieved from reference TRBV3-1 and TRBJ1-4, is DTAVSQTPKYLVTQMGNDKSIKCEQNLGHDTMYWYKQDSKKFLKIMFSYNNKELIINETVPNRFSPKSPDKAHLNLHINSLELGDSAVYFCASSLQGTNEKLFFGSGTQLSVL.